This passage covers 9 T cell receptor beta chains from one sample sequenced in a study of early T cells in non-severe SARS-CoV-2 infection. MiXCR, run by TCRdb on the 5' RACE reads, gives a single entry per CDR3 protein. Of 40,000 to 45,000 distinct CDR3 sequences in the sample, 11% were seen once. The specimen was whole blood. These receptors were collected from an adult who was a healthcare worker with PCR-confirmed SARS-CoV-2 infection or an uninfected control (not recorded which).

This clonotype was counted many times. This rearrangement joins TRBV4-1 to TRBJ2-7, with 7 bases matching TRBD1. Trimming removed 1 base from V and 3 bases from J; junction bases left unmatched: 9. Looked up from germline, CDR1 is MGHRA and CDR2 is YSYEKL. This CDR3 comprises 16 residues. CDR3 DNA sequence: TGCGCCAGCAGCCAAGTCAGGACAGGCAGCCTCTACGAGCAGTACTTC. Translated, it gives CASSQVRTGSLYEQYF.

In nucleotides, the CDR3 is TGCAGTGCTCTTAGCGGGTCATACAATGAGCAGTTCTTC. This encodes CSALSGSYNEQFF. The V gene is TRBV20-1, the J gene TRBJ2-1, with 7 bases matching TRBD2. From germline, CDR1 is DFQATT and CDR2 SNEGSKA (reference sequence). Trimming removed 5 bases from V and 4 bases from J; junction bases left unmatched: 5. The CDR3 contains 13 residues.

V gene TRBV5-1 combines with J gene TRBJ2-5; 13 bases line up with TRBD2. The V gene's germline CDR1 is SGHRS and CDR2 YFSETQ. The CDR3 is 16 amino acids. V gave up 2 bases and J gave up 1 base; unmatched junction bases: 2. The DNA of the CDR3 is TGCGCCAGCAGCTTATGGACTAGCGGGGGCCAAGAGACCCAGTACTTC. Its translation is CASSLWTSGGQETQYF.

CDR3 sequence (DNA): TGTGCCAGCAGCTCCTACTTGGATAGCAATCAGCCCCAGCATTTT. It specifies CASSSYLDSNQPQHF. The V gene is TRBV5-6, the J gene TRBJ1-5; D unresolved. The CDR3 has 15 residues. Between the trimmed V and J ends, which lost 3 bases and 0 bases, there was a span of 10 bases. Per germline, CDR1 SGHDT and CDR2 YYEEEE.

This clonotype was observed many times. DNA for the CDR3: TGTGCCAGTACTGCAGGTCCGAACTATGGCTACACCTTC. It codes for CASTAGPNYGYTF. The chain carries TRBV19 and TRBJ1-2; D gene ambiguous. Trimming removed 7 bases at V and 2 bases at J, with 11 bases between. The CDR3 has 13 amino acids. Germline lookup yields CDR1 LNHDA and CDR2 SQIVND (reference sequence).

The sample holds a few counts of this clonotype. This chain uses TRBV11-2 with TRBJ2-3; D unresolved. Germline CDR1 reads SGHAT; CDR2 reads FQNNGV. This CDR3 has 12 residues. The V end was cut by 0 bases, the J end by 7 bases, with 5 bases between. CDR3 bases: TGTGCCAGCAGCTTAGAGCAAAATACGCAGTATTTT. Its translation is CASSLEQNTQYF.

CDR3 nucleotides: TGTGCCACTTGGGACAGGTCCTACAATGAGCAGTTCTTC. Amino acid sequence: CATWDRSYNEQFF. This sequence joins TRBV19 and TRBJ2-1; 8 bases line up with TRBD1. The length of the CDR3 is 13 residues. CDR1 LNHDA and CDR2 SQIVND come from the germline V gene (reference sequence). Trimming took 10 bases from V and 1 from J; bases not matched to a gene: 3.

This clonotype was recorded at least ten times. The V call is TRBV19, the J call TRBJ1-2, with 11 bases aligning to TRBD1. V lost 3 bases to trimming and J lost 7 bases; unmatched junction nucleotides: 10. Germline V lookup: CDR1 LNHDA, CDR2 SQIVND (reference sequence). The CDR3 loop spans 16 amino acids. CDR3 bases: TGTGCCAGTAGTATCCTGGACAGGGGGCGCGTCGGTGGCTACACCTTC. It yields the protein CASSILDRGRVGGYTF.

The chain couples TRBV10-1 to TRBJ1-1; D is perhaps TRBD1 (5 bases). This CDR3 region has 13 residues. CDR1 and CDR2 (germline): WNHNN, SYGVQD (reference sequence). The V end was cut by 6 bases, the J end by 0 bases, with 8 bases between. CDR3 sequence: CASREQVNTEAFF. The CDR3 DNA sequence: TGCGCCAGCAGAGAACAGGTGAACACTGAAGCTTTCTTT.